The 15 T cell receptor beta chains reported below all come from one sample, sequenced in a study of control samples from healthy donors and cancer patients. Sequenced by immunoSEQ multiplex PCR; TCRdb stores in-frame clones only, minus some. This table lists some 180,000 clones. The sample taken for sequencing was blood. These receptors were collected from a woman aged 30 to 39 in good health.

J is TRBJ2-7 and V is TRBV28; the D is unclear. CDR1 and CDR2 from the germline V gene are MDHEN and SYDVKM. The V and J ends lost 5 bases and 3 bases respectively, with 17 bases between them. The CDR3 runs 15 residues. Here the CDR3 reads CASSPPKEGHYEQYF. CDR3 DNA sequence: TGTGCCAGCAGTCCACCAAAGGAAGGCCACTACGAGCAGTACTTC.

This rearrangement joins TRBV9 to TRBJ1-1; D gene ambiguous. The CDR3 is 13 amino acids. Deletions cut 3 bases from V and 4 bases from J, with 10 bases between. Per the germline V gene, CDR1 is SGDLS and CDR2 is YYNGEE. The CDR3 DNA reads as TGTGCCAGCAGCGAGTCGGTTATCACTGAAGCTTTCTTT. This translates into CASSESVITEAFF. Full variable domain (missing parts from reference TRBV9 and TRBJ1-1): DSGVTQTPKHLITATGQRVTLRCSPRSGDLSVYWYQQSLDQGLQFLIQYYNGEERAKGNILERFSAQQFPDLHSELNLSSLELGDSALYFCASSESVITEAFFGQGTRLTVV.

The chain couples TRBV28 to TRBJ2-3; 9 bases line up with TRBD2. Germline V gives CDR1 MDHEN, CDR2 SYDVKM. With 6 bases clipped from V and 0 bases from J, the junction kept 4 bases outside the gene matches. This CDR3 is 15 amino acids long. The CDR3 reads CASSSSGASTDTQYF. DNA for the CDR3: TGTGCCAGCAGCTCTAGCGGGGCTAGCACAGATACGCAGTATTTT.

J is TRBJ1-1 and V is TRBV4-1; D unresolved. Trimming pared 0 bases from V and 1 base from J, leaving 6 bases between. The germline gives CDR1 MGHRA, CDR2 YSYEKL. The length of the CDR3 is 14 residues. CDR3 DNA sequence: TGCGCCAGCAGCCAAGATGGAAGGAACACTGAAGCTTTCTTT. It specifies CASSQDGRNTEAFF.

This CDR3 reads CASTEPDRDGEKLFF. Written as DNA, the CDR3 is TGTGCCAGCACGGAACCCGACAGGGACGGTGAAAAACTGTTTTTT. The J gene is TRBJ1-4, the V gene TRBV11-2; 7 nucleotides match TRBD1. This CDR3 is built from 15 residues. Germline CDR1 SGHAT, CDR2 FQNNGV. The trim removed 7 bases at V and 7 bases at J, leaving 12 bases unmatched.

The chain couples TRBV5-4 to TRBJ2-2, with D perhaps matching TRBD1 or TRBD2 (5 bases each). Germline CDR1 and CDR2: SGHNT and YYREEE (reference sequence). The CDR3 consists of 16 residues. V gave up 0 bases and J gave up 4 bases, with 13 bases separating them. As DNA, the CDR3 is TGTGCCAGCAGCTTGGAATGGGGGAGCTCCACCGGGGAGCTGTTTTTT. The encoded protein is CASSLEWGSSTGELFF.

This chain uses TRBV7-2 with TRBJ2-7, with D tentatively TRBD1 (6 bases). CDR1 and CDR2 from the germline V gene are SGHTA and FQGNSA. The CDR3 spans 16 residues. The ends were cut back, 1 base at V and 5 bases at J, with 18 bases in the middle. CDR3 in amino acids: CASSLVGGPWADEQYF. CDR3 nucleotides: TGTGCCAGCAGCTTAGTAGGGGGACCTTGGGCGGACGAGCAGTACTTC. Using reference TRBV7-2 and TRBJ2-7 for the parts outside the CDR3, the full variable domain is GAGVSQSPSNKVTEKGKDVELRCDPISGHTALYWYRQSLGQGLEFLIYFQGNSAPDKSGLPSDRFSAERTGGSVSTLTIQRTQQEDSAVYLCASSLVGGPWADEQYFGPGTRLTVT.

The chain is built from TRBV3-1 (or the pseudogene TRBV3-2) and TRBJ1-2; possible D gene TRBD1, 6 bases. V lost 0 bases to trimming and J lost 6 bases, with 23 bases between them. Germline-derived CDR1 and CDR2 are LGHDT and YNNKEL (reference sequence). This CDR3 has 18 amino acids. The CDR3 sequence is CASSQDPPGTYYSHGYTF. The DNA for the CDR3 is TGTGCCAGCAGCCAAGATCCTCCTGGGACATATTATTCCCATGGCTACACCTTC.

The rearrangement uses TRBV2 and TRBJ2-3; D is unclear. CDR3 length: 11 residues. The V gene lost 5 bases and the J gene lost 4 bases, with 4 bases spanning the gap. Germline assignment: CDR1 SNHLY and CDR2 FYNNEI. CDR3: CASSSSDTQYF. The DNA for the CDR3 is TGTGCCAGCAGTTCCTCAGATACGCAGTATTTT.

The chain carries TRBV12-5 and TRBJ1-1; perhaps TRBD1 as D (5 bases). The length of the CDR3 is 15 residues. CDR1 and CDR2 from the germline V gene are LGHNT and FRNRAP. V lost 0 bases to trimming and J lost 11 bases, with 19 bases between them. The CDR3 region has the DNA TGTGCTAGTGGTTTGGTATCGGCGGGGGGACTTCGGGCTTTCTTT. Residues: CASGLVSAGGLRAFF.

The chain combines TRBV13 with TRBJ1-1; D uncertain. V lost 0 bases and J lost 4, with 9 bases in between. Germline CDR1 PRHDT, CDR2 FYEKMQ (reference sequence). The CDR3 length is 14 residues. The CDR3 DNA reads as TGTGCCAGCAGCTTAGGCACCCATTTCACTGAAGCTTTCTTT. The encoded protein is CASSLGTHFTEAFF.

This chain connects TRBV5-1 to TRBJ2-1; 7 bases are a match to TRBD2. This CDR3 has 15 amino acids. Trimming at V came to 2 bases and at J to 0 bases, leaving 2 bases not matched to a gene. The germline V gene has CDR1 SGHRS and CDR2 YFSETQ. The CDR3 loop is CASSFGGSSYNEQFF. The CDR3 DNA reads as TGCGCCAGCAGCTTCGGGGGGAGCTCCTACAATGAGCAGTTCTTC.

This sequence joins TRBV3-1 (or the pseudogene TRBV3-2) and TRBJ1-1; D possibly corresponds to TRBD1 (5 bases). V was cut by 4 bases and J by 8 bases, with 14 bases left in between. Germline-derived CDR1 and CDR2 are LGHDT and YNNKEL (reference sequence). This CDR3 has 13 residues. For the CDR3, the DNA is TGTGCCAGCAGCCCTAGACAGCAGAGGGAAGCTTTCTTT. Translated: CASSPRQQREAFF.

This chain uses TRBV7-3 with TRBJ2-5; 7 positions match TRBD2. There are 14 residues in the CDR3. The V gene's germline CDR1 is SGHTA and CDR2 FQGTGA. The ends lost 4 bases at V and 1 base at J; junction bases unmatched: 3. For the CDR3, the DNA is TGTGCCAGCAGCTCAGCGGGGCCCCAAGAGACCCAGTACTTC. Encoded protein: CASSSAGPQETQYF.

The V call is TRBV10-3, the J call TRBJ1-2, with D perhaps TRBD1 (6 bases). CDR1 ENHRY and CDR2 SYGVKD come from the germline V gene. The CDR3 spans 14 residues. The ends were cut back, 7 bases at V and 8 bases at J, with 20 bases in the middle. The CDR3 region is CAITEKAGTRGYTF. The CDR3 DNA reads as TGTGCCATCACCGAGAAAGCCGGGACAAGGGGCTACACCTTC.